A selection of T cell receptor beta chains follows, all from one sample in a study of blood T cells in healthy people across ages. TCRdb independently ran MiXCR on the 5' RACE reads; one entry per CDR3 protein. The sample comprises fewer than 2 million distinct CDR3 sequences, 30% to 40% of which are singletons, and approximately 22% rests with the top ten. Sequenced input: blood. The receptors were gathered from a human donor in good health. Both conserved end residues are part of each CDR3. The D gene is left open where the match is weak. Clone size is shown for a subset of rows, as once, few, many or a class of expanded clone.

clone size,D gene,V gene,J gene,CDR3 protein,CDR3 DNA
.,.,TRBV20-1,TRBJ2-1,CSARDLYFSETQFF,TGCAGTGCTAGAGATCTATATTTTTCCGAGACCCAGTTCTTC
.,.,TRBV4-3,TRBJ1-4,CASSPTTQGSNEKLFF,TGCGCCAGCAGCCCAACAACGCAGGGGTCTAATGAAAAACTGTTTTTT
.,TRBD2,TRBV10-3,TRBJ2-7,CASPVAGITCEQYF,TGTGCCTCTCCGGTAGCGGGGATAACCTGCGAGCAGTACTTC
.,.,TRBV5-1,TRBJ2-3,CAGSLVATDTQYF,TGCGCCGGCAGCTTGGTTGCTACAGATACGCAGTATTTT
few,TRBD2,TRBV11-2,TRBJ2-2,CASSPGLGAGELFF,TGTGCCAGCAGCCCTGGACTAGGAGCCGGGGAGCTGTTTTTT
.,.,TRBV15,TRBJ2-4,CATSRDPGQARLRYF,TGTGCCACCAGCAGAGATCCGGGCCAGGCCAGGCTTCGGTACTTC
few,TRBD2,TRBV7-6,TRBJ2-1,CASSHPKELAGGVSYNEQFF,TGTGCCAGCAGCCACCCGAAAGAGCTAGCGGGGGGTGTGTCCTACAATGAGCAGTTCTTC
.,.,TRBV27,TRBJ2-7,CASSPPGVRTYEQYF,TGTGCCAGCAGCCCGCCGGGGGTCAGAACCTACGAGCAGTACTTC
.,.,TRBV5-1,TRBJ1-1,CASPHPDTEAFF,TGCGCCAGTCCCCACCCCGACACTGAAGCTTTCTTT
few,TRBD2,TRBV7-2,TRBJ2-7,CASSVEGAGGTYEQYF,TGTGCCAGCAGCGTAGAGGGCGCGGGGGGTACCTACGAGCAGTACTTC
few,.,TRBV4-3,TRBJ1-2,CASSAFQGYGYTF,TGCGCCAGCAGCGCATTTCAGGGGTATGGCTACACCTTC
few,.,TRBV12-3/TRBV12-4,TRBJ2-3,CASGRSGRGTQYF,TGTGCCAGCGGACGCTCTGGGCGAGGTACGCAGTATTTT
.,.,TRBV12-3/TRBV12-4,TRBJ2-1,CASSFSGQDSGEQFF,TGTGCCAGCAGTTTCTCCGGACAAGATTCGGGTGAGCAGTTCTTC
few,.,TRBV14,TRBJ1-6,CASSHLGYSSPLHF,TGTGCCAGCAGCCATTTGGGGTATAGTTCACCCCTCCACTTT
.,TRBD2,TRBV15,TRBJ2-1,CATSIAAGTSGNEQFF,TGTGCCACCAGCATTGCTGCCGGGACTAGCGGGAATGAGCAGTTCTTC
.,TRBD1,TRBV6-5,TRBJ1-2,CASSYGGTGYYCTF,TGTGCCAGCAGCTACGGGGGGACAGGGTATTACTGCACCTTC
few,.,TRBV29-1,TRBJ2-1,CSVRLGFNERFF,TGCAGCGTTAGACTGGGATTCAATGAGCGGTTCTTC
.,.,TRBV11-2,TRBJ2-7,CASSPSSFRVPGTYEQYF,TGTGCCAGCAGCCCGAGCTCCTTCCGGGTCCCAGGGACCTACGAGCAGTACTTC
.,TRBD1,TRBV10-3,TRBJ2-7,CAFSDREGEQYF,TGTGCCTTCAGTGACAGGGAAGGAGAGCAGTACTTC
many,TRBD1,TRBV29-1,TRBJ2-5,CSVWGQRQETQYF,TGCAGCGTGTGGGGACAGAGGCAAGAGACCCAGTACTTC
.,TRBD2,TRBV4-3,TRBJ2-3,CASSQDRGGLRADTQYF,TGCGCCAGCAGCCAAGATCGGGGGGGGCTTCGCGCAGATACGCAGTATTTT
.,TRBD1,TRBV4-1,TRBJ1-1,CASGTGGVNTEAFF,TGCGCCAGCGGTACAGGGGGGGTGAACACTGAAGCTTTCTTT
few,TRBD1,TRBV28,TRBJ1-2,CASLPPGQGYYGYTF,TGTGCCAGCCTCCCCCCGGGACAGGGCTACTATGGCTACACCTTC
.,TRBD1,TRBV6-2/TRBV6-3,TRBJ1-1,CASSDRATGAFF,TGTGCCAGCAGTGACAGGGCCACTGGAGCTTTCTTT
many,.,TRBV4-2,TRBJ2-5,CASSRDFRETQYF,TGTGCCAGCAGCCGCGACTTTCGAGAGACCCAGTACTTC
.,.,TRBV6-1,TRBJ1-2,CASSSLDSEALYYGYTF,TGTGCCAGCAGCTCCTTGGACAGCGAGGCGTTATACTATGGCTACACCTTC
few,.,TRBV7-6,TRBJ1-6,CASSLERAANSPLHF,TGTGCCAGCAGCTTAGAAAGGGCAGCCAATTCACCCCTCCACTTT
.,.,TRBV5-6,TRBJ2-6,CASSYMTEGGGANVLTF,TGTGCCAGCAGCTATATGACGGAGGGCGGAGGGGCCAACGTCCTGACTTTC
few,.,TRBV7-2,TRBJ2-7,CASSSGVRYEQYF,TGTGCCAGCAGCTCAGGGGTGCGTTACGAGCAGTACTTC
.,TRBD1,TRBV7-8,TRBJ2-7,CASSLGGAGQGAYEQYF,TGTGCCAGCAGCTTAGGAGGGGCCGGACAGGGGGCCTACGAGCAGTACTTC